This T cell receptor (beta chain) was profiled in a study of T cell responses to AZD1222 COVID-19 vaccine. Study findings and constraints: Variant regions that are unmutated are reportedly the target of nearly half of spike-specific TCRs. Seropositive status at baseline applied to only five or six AZD1222 recipients.

The CDR3 sequence is 15 residues long. The germline V and J ends were trimmed by 6 bases and 4 bases, with 16 bases remaining between them. The germline V gene encodes CDR1 MNHEY and CDR2 SVGAGI. With regard to this clone: Its matching antigen is unknown.

Data came from immunoSEQ multiplex PCR; TCRdb stores just in-frame clones and leaves some out. Seen here are 150,000 to 200,000 clones, about 92% observed once, and the top ten hold around 4%. V gene TRBV6-5 combines with J gene TRBJ2-1, with D possibly being TRBD1 or TRBD2 (5 bases each). The TCR sequence derives from an adult in good health. This material consisted of peripheral blood, taken on day 0 of MenACWY control vaccination. CDR3 nucleotide sequence: TGTGCCAGCAGATTCCCGGGACGCGAATACAATGAGCAGTTCTTC. Protein sequence: CASRFPGREYNEQFF.